This T cell receptor (beta chain) is drawn from a study of blood T cell repertoires in COVID-19. At the level of the study: From T cells, B-cell-depleted T cells, or PBMCs came the material, which was cDNA or gDNA.

CDR3 length: 14 amino acids. The germline CDR1 and CDR2 sequences are MNHEY and SVGAGI. Trimming removed 7 bases at V and 4 bases at J, with 17 bases between. Authors' methods: Estimated nucleated cell counts came from reference gene primer amplification. Libraries were prepared by immunoSEQ multiplex PCR; TCRdb keeps only in-frame clonotypes and omits some of them. Clone size and V and J calls were adopted from that table, with D and trimming inferred from the DNA. The data show 100,000 to 150,000 clones, approximately 71% seen once. This clone showed up just a few times. The chain is built from TRBV6-5 and TRBJ2-7, with D perhaps TRBD1 (6 bases). The source material was peripheral blood. The sequence was obtained from a human donor in a cohort sampled during active COVID-19. The CDR3 coding sequence is TGTGCCAGCACCCGTCCAGGGGTTGTATACGAGCAGTACTTC. This translates into CASTRPGVVYEQYF.